This note documents a single TCR beta chain sequence. Its antigen is still unknown. The CDR3 consists of 14 residues. The V gene end was trimmed by 1 base and the J gene end by 11 bases; junction bases not matched to a gene: 7. CDR1 and CDR2 from the germline V gene are SGHVS and FNYEAQ. The protocol was immunoSEQ multiplex PCR, while the TCRdb copy is restricted to in-frame clones and leaves out a portion. The sample includes approximately 17,000 clones, 65% to 70% of them seen just once. The sample originates from a study of cytotoxic CD8 clonotypes in ibrutinib-treated CLL. Broader study findings: The clonality went up when patients responded to ibrutinib and dropped back toward baseline at progression.

The chain combines TRBV7-6 with TRBJ2-2; TRBD1 aligns across 7 bases. This sequence was found in a human donor with chronic lymphocytic leukemia. The sample consisted of PBMCs, taken before ibrutinib treatment. The CDR3 spells CASSLEQGSRELFF. CDR3 DNA: TGTGCCAGCAGCTTAGAACAGGGGTCGCGAGAGCTGTTTTTT.